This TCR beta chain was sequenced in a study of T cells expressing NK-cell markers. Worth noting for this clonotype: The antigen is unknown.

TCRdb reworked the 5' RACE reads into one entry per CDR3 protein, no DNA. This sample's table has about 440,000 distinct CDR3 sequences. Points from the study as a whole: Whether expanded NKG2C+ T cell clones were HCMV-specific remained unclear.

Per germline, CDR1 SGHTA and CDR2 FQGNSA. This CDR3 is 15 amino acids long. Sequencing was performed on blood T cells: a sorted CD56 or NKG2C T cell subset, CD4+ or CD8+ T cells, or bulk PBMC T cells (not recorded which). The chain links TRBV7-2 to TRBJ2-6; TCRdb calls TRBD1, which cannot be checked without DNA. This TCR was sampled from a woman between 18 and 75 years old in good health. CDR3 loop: CASSFRGTGANVLTF. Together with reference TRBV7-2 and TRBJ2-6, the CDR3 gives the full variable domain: GAGVSQSPSNKVTEKGKDVELRCDPISGHTALYWYRQSLGQGLEFLIYFQGNSAPDKSGLPSDRFSAERTGGSVSTLTIQRTQQEDSAVYLCASSFRGTGANVLTFGAGSRLTVL.